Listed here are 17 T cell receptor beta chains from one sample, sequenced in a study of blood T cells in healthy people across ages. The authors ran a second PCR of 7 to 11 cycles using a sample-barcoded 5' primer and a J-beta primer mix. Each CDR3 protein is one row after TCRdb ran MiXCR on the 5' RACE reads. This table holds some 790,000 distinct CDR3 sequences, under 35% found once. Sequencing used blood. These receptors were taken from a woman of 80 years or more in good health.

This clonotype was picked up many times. As DNA, the CDR3 is TGCAGTGCTTGGGGGCGGTCCTACAATGAGCAGTTCTTC. Protein sequence: CSAWGRSYNEQFF. The V gene is TRBV20-1, the J gene TRBJ2-1, with D tentatively TRBD1 (6 bases). This CDR3 spans 13 amino acids. Trimming cost V 5 bases and J 1 base, with 9 bases left between them. Germline assignment: CDR1 DFQATT and CDR2 SNEGSKA (reference sequence).

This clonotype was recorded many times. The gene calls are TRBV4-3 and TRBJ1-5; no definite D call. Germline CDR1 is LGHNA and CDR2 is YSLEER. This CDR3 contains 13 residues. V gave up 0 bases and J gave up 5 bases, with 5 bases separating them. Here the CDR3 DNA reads TGCGCCAGCAGCCAAGATTGGGATCAGCCCCAGCATTTT. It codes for CASSQDWDQPQHF.

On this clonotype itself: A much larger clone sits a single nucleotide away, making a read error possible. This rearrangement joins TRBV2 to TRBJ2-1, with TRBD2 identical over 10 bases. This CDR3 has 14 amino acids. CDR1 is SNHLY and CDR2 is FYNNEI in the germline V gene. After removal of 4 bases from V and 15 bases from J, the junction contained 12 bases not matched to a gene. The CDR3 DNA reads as TGTGCCAGCAGTGCTGGGTTAGCGGGGGGCATCGGGTTCTTC. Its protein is CASSAGLAGGIGFF.

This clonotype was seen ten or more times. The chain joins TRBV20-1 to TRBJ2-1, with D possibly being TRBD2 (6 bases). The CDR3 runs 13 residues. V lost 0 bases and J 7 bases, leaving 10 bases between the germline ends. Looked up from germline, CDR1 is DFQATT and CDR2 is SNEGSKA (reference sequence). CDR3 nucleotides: TGCAGTGCTAGAGATGGGGGGAGGAATGAGCAGTTCTTC. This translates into CSARDGGRNEQFF.

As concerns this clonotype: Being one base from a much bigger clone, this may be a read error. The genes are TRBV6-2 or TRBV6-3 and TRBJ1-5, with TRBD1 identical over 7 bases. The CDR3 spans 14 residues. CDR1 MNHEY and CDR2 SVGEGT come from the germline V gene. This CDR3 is CAGSYPQGSQPQHF. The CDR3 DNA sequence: TGTGCCGGCAGTTACCCACAGGGGAGTCAGCCCCAGCATTTT.

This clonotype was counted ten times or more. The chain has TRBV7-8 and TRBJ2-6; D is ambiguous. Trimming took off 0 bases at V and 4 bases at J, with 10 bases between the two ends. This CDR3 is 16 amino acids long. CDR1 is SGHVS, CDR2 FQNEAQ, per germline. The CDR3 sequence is CASSLAWSSGANVLTF. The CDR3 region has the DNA TGTGCCAGCAGCTTAGCTTGGAGCTCGGGGGCCAACGTCCTGACTTTC. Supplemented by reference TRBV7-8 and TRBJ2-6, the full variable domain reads GAGVSQSPRYKVAKRGQDVALRCDPISGHVSLFWYQQALGQGPEFLTYFQNEAQLDKSGLPSDRFFAERPEGSVSTLKIQRTQQEDSAVYLCASSLAWSSGANVLTFGAGSRLTVL.

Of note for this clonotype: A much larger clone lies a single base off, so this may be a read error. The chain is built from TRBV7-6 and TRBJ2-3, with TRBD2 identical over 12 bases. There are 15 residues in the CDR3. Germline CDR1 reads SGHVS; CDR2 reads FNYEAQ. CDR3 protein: CVSSPRTSGVDTQYF. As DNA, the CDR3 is TGTGTCAGCAGCCCCCGGACTAGCGGGGTCGATACGCAGTATTTT.

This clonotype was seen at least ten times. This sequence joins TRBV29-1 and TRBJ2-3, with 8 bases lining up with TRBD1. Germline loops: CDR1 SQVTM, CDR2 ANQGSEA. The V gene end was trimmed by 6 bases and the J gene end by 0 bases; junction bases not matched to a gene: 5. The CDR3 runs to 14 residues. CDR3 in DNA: TGCAGCGTCGCTCAGGGGGCTAGCACAGATACGCAGTATTTT. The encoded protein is CSVAQGASTDTQYF.

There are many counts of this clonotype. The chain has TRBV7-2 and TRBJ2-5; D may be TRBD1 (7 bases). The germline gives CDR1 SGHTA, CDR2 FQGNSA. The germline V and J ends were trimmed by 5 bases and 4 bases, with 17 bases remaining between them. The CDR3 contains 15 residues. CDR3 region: CASSPRAGQRETQYF. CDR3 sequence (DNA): TGTGCCAGCAGCCCGCGGGCGGGACAGAGAGAGACCCAGTACTTC. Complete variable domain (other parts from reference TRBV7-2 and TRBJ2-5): GAGVSQSPSNKVTEKGKDVELRCDPISGHTALYWYRQSLGQGLEFLIYFQGNSAPDKSGLPSDRFSAERTGGSVSTLTIQRTQQEDSAVYLCASSPRAGQRETQYFGPGTRLLVL.

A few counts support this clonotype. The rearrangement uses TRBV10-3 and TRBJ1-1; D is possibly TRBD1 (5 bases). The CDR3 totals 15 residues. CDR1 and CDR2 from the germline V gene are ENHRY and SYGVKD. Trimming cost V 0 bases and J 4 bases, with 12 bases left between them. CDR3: CAISESQAGATEAFF. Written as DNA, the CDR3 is TGTGCCATCAGTGAGTCCCAGGCCGGGGCCACTGAAGCTTTCTTT.

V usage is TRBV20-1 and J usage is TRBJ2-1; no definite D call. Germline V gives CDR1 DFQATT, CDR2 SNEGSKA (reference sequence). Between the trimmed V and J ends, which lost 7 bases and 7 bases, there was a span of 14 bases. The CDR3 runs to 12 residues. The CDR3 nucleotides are TGCAGTGTCCTAAGGTGGGGTAATGAGCAGTTCTTC. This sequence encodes CSVLRWGNEQFF.

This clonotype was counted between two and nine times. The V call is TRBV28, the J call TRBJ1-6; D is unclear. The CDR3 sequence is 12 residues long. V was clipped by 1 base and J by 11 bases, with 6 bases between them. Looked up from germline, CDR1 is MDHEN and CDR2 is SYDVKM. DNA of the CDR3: TGTGCCAGCAGTTTATTGAAAGCACCCCTCCACTTT. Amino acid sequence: CASSLLKAPLHF.

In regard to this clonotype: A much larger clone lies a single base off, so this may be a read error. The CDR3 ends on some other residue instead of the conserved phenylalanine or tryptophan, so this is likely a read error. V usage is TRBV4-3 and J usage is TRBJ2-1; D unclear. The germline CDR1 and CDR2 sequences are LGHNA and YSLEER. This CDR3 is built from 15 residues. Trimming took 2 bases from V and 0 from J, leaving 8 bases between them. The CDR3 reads CASSQSSSSYNEQFV. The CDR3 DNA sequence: TGCGCCAGCAGCCAAAGCTCAAGCTCCTACAATGAGCAGTTCGTC.

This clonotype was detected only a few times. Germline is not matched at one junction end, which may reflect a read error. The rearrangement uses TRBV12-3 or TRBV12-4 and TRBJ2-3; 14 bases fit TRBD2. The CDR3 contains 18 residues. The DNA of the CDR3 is TGTGCGACACAATCACGACTAGCGGGGGGGCGTGACACAGATACGCGGTATTTT. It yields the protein CATQSRLAGGRDTDTRYF.

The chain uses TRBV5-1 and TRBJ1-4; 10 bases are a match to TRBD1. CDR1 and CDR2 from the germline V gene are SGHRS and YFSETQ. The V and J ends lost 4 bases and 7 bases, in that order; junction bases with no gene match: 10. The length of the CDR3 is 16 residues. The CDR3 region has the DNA TGCGCCAGCAGCGCGGGGGACAGGGGAAGTGTTGAAAAACTGTTTTTT. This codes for CASSAGDRGSVEKLFF.

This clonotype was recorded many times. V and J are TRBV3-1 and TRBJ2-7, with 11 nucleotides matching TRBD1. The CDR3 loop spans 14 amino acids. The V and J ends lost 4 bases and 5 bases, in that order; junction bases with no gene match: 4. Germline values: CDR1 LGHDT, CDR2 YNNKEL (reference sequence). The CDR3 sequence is CASSLWTGGNEQYF. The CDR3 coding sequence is TGTGCCAGCAGCCTCTGGACAGGGGGCAACGAGCAGTACTTC.

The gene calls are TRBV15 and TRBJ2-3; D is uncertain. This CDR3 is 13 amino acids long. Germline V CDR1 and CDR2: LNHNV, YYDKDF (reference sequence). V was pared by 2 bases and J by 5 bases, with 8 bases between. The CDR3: CATSRRRVDTQYF. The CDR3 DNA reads TGTGCCACCAGCAGACGGCGTGTAGATACGCAGTATTTT.